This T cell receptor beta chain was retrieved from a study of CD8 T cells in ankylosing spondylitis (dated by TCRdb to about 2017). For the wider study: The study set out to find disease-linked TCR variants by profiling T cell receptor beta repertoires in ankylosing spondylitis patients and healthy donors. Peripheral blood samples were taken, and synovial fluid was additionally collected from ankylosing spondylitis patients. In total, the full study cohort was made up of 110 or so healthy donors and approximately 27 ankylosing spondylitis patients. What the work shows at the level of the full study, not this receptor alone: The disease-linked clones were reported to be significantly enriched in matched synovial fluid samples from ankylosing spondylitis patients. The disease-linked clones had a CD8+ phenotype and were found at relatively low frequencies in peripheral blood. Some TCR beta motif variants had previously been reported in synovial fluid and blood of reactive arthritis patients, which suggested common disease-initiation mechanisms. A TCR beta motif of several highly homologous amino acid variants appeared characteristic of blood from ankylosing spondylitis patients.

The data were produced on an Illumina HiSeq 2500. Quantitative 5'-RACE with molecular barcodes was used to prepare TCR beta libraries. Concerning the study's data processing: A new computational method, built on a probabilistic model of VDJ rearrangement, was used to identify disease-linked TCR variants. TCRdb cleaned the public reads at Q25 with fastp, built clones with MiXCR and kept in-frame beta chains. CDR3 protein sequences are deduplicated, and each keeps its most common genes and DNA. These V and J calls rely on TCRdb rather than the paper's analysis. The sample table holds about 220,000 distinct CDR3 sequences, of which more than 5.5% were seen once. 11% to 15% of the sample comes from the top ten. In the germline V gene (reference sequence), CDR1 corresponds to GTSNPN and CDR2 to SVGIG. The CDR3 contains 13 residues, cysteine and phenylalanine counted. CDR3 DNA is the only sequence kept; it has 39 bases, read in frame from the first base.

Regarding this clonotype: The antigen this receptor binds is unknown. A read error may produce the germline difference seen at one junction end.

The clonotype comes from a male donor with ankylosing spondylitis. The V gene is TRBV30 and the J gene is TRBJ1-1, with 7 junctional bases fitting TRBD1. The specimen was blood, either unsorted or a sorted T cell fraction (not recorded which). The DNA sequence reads TGTTCCTGCTGGGACAGCAAAAACTATGAAGCTTTCTTT. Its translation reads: CSCWDSKNYEAFF.